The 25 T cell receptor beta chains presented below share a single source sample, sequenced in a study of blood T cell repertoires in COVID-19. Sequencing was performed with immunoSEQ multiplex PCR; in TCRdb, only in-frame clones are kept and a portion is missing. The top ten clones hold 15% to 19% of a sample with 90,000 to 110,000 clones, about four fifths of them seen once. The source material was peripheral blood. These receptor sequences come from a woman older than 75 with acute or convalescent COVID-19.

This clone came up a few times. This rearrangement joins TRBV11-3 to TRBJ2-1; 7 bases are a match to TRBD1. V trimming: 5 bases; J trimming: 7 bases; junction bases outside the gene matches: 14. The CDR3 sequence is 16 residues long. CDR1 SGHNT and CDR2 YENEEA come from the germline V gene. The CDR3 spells CASSPLAGGSGNEQFF. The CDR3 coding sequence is TGTGCCAGCAGCCCCCTAGCAGGGGGAAGTGGGAATGAGCAGTTCTTC. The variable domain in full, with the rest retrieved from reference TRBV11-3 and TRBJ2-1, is EAGVVQSPRYKIIEKKQPVAFWCNPISGHNTLYWYLQNLGQGPELLIRYENEEAVDDSQLPKDRFSAERLKGVDSTLKIQPAELGDSAVYLCASSPLAGGSGNEQFFGPGTRLTVL.

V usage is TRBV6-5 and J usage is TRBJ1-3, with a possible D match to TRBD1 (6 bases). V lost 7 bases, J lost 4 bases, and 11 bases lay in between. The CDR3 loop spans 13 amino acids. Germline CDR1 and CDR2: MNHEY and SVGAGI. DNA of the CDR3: TGTGCCAGCATGGGGGCGCTCGGAAACACCATATATTTT. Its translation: CASMGALGNTIYF.

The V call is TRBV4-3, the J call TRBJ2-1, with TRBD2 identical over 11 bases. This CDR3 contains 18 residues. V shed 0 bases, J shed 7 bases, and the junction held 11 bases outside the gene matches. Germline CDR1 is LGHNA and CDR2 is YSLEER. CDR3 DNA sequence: TGCGCCAGCAGCCAAGATCTAACTAGCGGGAGTGGTTGGAATGAGCAGTTCTTC. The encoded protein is CASSQDLTSGSGWNEQFF.

CDR3 loop: CASSIPGTSYEQYV. For the CDR3, the DNA is TGTGCCAGCAGTATACCCGGGACTAGCTACGAGCAGTACGTC. V and J are TRBV28 and TRBJ2-7; 8 positions match TRBD2. The V and J ends lost 5 bases and 3 bases, in that order; junction bases with no gene match: 6. Looked up from germline, CDR1 is MDHEN and CDR2 is SYDVKM. The CDR3 is 14 residues long.

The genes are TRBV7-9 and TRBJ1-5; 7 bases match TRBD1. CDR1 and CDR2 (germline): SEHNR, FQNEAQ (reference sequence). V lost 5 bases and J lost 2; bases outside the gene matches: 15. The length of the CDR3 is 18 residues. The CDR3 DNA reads TGTGCCAGCAGCGAACGACAGGGTATAGGATATGGCAATCAGCCCCAGCATTTT. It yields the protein CASSERQGIGYGNQPQHF. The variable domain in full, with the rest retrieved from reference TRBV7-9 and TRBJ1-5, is DTGVSQNPRHKITKRGQNVTFRCDPISEHNRLYWYRQTLGQGPEFLTYFQNEAQLEKSRLLSDRFSAERPKGSFSTLEIQRTEQGDSAMYLCASSERQGIGYGNQPQHFGDGTRLSIL.

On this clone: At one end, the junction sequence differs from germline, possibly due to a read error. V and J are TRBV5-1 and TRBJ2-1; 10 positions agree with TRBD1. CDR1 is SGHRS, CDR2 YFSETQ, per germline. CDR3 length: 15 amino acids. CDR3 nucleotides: TGCGCCAGCAGTTTGGGCGGGACAGGGGCGAACGAGCAGTTCTTC. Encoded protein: CASSLGGTGANEQFF.

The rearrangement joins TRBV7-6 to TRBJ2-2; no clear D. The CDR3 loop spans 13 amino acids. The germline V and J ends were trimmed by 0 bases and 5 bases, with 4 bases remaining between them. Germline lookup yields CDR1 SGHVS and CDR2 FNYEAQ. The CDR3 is CASSLARTGELFF. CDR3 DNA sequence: TGTGCCAGCAGCTTAGCGAGGACCGGGGAGCTGTTTTTT.

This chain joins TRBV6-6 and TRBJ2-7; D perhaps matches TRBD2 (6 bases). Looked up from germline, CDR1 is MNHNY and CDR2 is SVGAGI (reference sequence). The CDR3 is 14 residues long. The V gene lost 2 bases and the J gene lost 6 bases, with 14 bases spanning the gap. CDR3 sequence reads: CASSYEEGRGEQYF. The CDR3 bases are TGTGCCAGCAGTTACGAGGAGGGCCGTGGCGAGCAGTACTTC.

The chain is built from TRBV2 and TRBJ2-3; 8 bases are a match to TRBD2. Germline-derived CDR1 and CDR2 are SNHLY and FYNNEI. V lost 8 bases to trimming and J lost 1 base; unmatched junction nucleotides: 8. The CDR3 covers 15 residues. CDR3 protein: CASDLAGWGTDTQYF. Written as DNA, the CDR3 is TGTGCCAGCGATCTAGCGGGCTGGGGCACAGATACGCAGTATTTT.

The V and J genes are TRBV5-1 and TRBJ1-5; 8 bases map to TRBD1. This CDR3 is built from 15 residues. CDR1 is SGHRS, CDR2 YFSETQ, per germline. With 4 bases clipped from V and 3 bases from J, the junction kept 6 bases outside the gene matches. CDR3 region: CASSVDRGDNQPQHF. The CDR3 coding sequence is TGCGCCAGCAGCGTTGACAGGGGCGACAATCAGCCCCAGCATTTT.

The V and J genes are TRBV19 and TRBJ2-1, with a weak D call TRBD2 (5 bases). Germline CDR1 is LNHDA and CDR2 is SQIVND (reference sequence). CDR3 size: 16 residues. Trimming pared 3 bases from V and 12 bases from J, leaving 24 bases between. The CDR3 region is CASSIDLAIAVFAQFF. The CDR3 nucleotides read TGTGCCAGTAGTATCGATTTAGCGATAGCCGTTTTTGCGCAGTTCTTC.

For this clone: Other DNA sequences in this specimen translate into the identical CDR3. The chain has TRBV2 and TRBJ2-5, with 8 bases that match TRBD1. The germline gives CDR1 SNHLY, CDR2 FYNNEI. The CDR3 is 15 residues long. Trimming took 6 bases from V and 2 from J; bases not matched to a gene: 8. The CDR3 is CASSSGTGIQETQYF. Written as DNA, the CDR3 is TGTGCCAGCAGCTCCGGGACAGGAATTCAAGAGACCCAGTACTTC. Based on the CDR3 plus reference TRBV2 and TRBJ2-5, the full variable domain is EPEVTQTPSHQVTQMGQEVILRCVPISNHLYFYWYRQILGQKVEFLVSFYNNEISEKSEIFDDQFSVERPDGSNFTLKIRSTKLEDSAMYFCASSSGTGIQETQYFGPGTRLLVL.

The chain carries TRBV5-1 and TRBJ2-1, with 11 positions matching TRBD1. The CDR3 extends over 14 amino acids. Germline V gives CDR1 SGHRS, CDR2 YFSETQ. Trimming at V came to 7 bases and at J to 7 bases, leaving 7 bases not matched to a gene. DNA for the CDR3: TGCGCCAGCGTTCCCGGGACAGGGGGGAATGAGCAGTTCTTC. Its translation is CASVPGTGGNEQFF.

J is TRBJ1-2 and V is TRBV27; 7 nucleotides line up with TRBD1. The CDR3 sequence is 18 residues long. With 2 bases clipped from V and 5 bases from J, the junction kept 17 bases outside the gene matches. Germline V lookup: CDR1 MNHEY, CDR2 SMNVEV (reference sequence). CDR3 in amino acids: CASSLMGDSFTRTYGYTF. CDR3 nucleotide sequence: TGTGCCAGCAGTTTAATGGGGGACAGTTTTACGCGGACGTATGGCTACACCTTC.

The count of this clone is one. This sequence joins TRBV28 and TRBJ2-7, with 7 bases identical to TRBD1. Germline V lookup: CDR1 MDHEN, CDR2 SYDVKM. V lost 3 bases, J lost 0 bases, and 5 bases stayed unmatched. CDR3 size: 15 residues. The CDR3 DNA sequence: TGTGCCAGCAGTTTTTCGTACAGGGGCTCCTACGAGCAGTACTTC. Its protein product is CASSFSYRGSYEQYF.

The CDR3, as DNA: TGTGCCAGTAAGATGGCGGGAACCACTAGCACAGATACGCAGTATTTT. Translated: CASKMAGTTSTDTQYF. The chain uses TRBV19 and TRBJ2-3, with D perhaps matching TRBD2 (6 bases). The V end lost 7 bases, the J end lost 0 bases, and 17 bases lay between the germline ends. This CDR3 contains 16 residues. The germline V gene encodes CDR1 LNHDA and CDR2 SQIVND (reference sequence).

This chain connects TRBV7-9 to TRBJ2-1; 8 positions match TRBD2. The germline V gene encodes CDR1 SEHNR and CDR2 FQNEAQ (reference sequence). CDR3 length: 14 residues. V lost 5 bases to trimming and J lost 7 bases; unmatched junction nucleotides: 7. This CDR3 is CASSIRTSRNEQFF. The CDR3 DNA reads TGTGCCAGCAGCATCCGGACTAGCCGGAATGAGCAGTTCTTC.

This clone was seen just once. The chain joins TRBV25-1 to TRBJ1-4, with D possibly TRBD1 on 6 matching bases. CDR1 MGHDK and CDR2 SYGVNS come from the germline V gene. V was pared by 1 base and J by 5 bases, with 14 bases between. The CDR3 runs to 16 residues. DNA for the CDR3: TGTGCCAGCAGTGAATCCAACGGGGGGCGGAATGAAAAACTGTTTTTT. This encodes CASSESNGGRNEKLFF.

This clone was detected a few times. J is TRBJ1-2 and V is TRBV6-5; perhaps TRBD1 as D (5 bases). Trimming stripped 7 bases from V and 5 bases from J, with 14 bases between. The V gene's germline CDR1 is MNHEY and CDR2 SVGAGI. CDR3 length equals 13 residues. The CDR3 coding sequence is TGTGCCAGCATCGGTGACAGAATATATGGCTACACCTTC. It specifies CASIGDRIYGYTF.

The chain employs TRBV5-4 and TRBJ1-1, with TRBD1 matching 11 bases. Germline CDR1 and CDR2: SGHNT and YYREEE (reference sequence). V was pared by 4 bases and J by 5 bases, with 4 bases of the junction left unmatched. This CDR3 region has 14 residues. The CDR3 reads CASSAGTGGTEAFF. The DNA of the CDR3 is TGTGCCAGCAGCGCCGGGACAGGGGGAACTGAAGCTTTCTTT. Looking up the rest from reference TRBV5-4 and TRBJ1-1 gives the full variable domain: ETGVTQSPTHLIKTRGQQVTLRCSSQSGHNTVSWYQQALGQGPQFIFQYYREEENGRGNFPPRFSGLQFPNYSSELNVNALELDDSALYLCASSAGTGGTEAFFGQGTRLTVV.

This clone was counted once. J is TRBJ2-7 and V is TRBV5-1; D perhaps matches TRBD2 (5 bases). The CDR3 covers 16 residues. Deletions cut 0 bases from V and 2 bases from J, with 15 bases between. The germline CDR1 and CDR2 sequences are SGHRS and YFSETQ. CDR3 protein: CASSLAGLGQTYEQYF. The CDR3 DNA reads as TGCGCCAGCAGCTTGGCCGGACTTGGTCAAACCTACGAGCAGTACTTC.

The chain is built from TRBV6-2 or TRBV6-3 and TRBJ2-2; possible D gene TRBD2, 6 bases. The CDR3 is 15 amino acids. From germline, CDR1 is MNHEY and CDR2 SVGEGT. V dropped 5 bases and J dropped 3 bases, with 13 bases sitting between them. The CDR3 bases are TGTGCCAGCAGTACTAGCCCAGACGACACCGGGGAGCTGTTTTTT. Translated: CASSTSPDDTGELFF.

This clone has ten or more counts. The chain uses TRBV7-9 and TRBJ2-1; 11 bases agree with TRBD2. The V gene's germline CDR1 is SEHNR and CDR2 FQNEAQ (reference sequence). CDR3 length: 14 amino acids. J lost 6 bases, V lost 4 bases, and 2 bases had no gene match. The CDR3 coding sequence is TGTGCCAGCAGCTCCGGGACTAGCGGCAATGAGCAGTTCTTC. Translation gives CASSSGTSGNEQFF.

The CDR3 sequence: CASSLTDRGGYGYTF. The CDR3 nucleotides read TGTGCCAGCAGCTTGACGGACAGGGGAGGCTATGGCTACACCTTC. The gene calls are TRBV7-2 and TRBJ1-2; the match to TRBD1 covers 9 bases. The V gene end was trimmed by 3 bases and the J gene end by 4 bases; junction bases not matched to a gene: 6. The CDR3 sequence is 15 residues long. Germline V gene data show CDR1 as SGHTA and CDR2 as FQGNSA.

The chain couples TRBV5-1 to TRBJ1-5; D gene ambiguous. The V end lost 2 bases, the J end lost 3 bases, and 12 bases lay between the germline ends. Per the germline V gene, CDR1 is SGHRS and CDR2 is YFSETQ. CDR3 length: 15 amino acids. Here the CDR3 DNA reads TGCGCCAGCAGCTTCATACCAGGTTCCAATCAGCCCCAGCATTTT. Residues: CASSFIPGSNQPQHF.